This TCR beta chain was observed in a study of PD-1 blockade in classical Hodgkin lymphoma. Study observations and caveats: Newly diagnosed patients had baseline TCR diversity that was reportedly lower than that of healthy donors.

The data were produced by immunoSEQ multiplex PCR, yet TCRdb's version contains in-frame clones alone and is incomplete. The data show tens of thousands of clones, about nine tenths seen once. Worth noting for this clone: What it binds is not known.

This CDR3 comprises 15 residues. V trimming: 4 bases; J trimming: 3 bases; junction bases outside the gene matches: 2. From germline, CDR1 is MNHEY and CDR2 SVGAGI. Each patient experienced a relapse that followed autologous stem cell transplantation, and brentuximab vedotin exposure varied. This chain links TRBV6-5 with TRBJ2-2; 10 bases agree with TRBD2. Sequences were derived from peripheral blood mononuclear cells (PBMCs), sampled at baseline. This receptor was obtained from a human donor with classical Hodgkin lymphoma. CDR3 loop: CASSSTSGYTGELFF. CDR3 DNA sequence: TGTGCCAGCAGTTCGACTAGCGGGTACACCGGGGAGCTGTTTTTT.